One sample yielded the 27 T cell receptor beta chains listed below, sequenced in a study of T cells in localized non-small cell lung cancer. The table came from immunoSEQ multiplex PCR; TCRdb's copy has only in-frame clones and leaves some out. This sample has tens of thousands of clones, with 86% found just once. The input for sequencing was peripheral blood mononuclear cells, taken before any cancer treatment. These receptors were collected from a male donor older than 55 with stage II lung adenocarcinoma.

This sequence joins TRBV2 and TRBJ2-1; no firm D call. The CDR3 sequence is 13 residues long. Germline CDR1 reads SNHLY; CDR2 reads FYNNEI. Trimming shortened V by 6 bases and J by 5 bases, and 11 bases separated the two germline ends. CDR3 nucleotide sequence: TGTGCCAGCAGCGTGGTACGAGACAATGAGCAGTTCTTC. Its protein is CASSVVRDNEQFF.

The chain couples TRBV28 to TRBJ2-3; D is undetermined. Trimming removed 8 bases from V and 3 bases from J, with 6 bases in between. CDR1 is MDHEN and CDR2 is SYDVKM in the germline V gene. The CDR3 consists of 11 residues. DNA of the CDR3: TGTGCCAGCTTAAAGACAGATACGCAGTATTTT. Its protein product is CASLKTDTQYF. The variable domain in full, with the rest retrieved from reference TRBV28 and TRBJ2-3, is DVKVTQSSRYLVKRTGEKVFLECVQDMDHENMFWYRQDPGLGLRLIYFSYDVKMKEKGDIPEGYSVSREKKERFSLILESASTNQTSMYLCASLKTDTQYFGPGTRLTVL.

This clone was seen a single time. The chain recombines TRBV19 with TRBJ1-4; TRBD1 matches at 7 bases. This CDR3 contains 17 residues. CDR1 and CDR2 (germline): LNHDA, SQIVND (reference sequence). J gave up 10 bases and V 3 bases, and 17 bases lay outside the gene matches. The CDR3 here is CASSIQSVPGQSRKLFF. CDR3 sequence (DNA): TGTGCCAGTAGTATCCAGTCTGTACCGGGACAGAGTAGAAAACTGTTTTTT.

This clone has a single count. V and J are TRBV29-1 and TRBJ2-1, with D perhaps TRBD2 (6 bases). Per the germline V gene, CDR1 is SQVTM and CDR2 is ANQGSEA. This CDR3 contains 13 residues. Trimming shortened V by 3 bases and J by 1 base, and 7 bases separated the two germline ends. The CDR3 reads CSVEEGSYNEQFF. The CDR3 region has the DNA TGCAGCGTTGAGGAGGGATCCTACAATGAGCAGTTCTTC.

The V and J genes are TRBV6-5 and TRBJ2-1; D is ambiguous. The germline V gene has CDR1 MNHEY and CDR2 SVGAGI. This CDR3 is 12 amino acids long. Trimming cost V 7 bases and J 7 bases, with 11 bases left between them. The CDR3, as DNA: TGTGCCAGCACTTCCGCCTTGAATGAGCAGTTCTTC. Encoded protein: CASTSALNEQFF.

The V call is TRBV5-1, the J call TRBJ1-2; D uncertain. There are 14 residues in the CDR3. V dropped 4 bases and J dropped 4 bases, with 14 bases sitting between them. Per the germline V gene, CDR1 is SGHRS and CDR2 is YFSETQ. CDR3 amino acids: CASSETGRGYGYTF. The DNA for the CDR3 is TGCGCCAGCAGCGAAACTGGCCGGGGCTATGGCTACACCTTC. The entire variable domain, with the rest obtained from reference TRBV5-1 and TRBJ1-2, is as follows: KAGVTQTPRYLIKTRGQQVTLSCSPISGHRSVSWYQQTPGQGLQFLFEYFSETQRNKGNFPGRFSGRQFSNSRSEMNVSTLELGDSALYLCASSETGRGYGYTFGSGTRLTVV.

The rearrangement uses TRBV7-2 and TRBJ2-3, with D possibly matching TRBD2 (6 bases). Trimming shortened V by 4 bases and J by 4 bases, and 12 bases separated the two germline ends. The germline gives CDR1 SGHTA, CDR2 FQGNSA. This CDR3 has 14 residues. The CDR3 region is CASSSPSGSDTQYF. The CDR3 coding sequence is TGTGCCAGCAGCTCCCCAAGCGGGTCAGATACGCAGTATTTT.

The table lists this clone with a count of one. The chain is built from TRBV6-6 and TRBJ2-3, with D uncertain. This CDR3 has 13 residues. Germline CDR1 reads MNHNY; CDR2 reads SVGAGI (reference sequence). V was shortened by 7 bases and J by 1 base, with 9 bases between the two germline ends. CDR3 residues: CASTPPGTDTQYF. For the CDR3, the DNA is TGTGCCAGCACCCCCCCCGGCACAGATACGCAGTATTTT.

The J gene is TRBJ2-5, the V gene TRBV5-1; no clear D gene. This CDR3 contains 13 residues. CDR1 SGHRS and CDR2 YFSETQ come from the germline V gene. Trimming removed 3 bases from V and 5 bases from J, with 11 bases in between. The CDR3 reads CASSSDGRETQYF. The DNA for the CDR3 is TGCGCCAGCAGCTCGGACGGCAGGGAGACCCAGTACTTC.

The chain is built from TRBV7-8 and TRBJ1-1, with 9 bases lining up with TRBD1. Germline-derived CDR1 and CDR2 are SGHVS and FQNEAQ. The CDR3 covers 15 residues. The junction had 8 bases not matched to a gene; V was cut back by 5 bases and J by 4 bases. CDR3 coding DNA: TGTGCCAGCAGCAAAAACCGGGACAGGGCCACTGAAGCTTTCTTT. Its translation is CASSKNRDRATEAFF.

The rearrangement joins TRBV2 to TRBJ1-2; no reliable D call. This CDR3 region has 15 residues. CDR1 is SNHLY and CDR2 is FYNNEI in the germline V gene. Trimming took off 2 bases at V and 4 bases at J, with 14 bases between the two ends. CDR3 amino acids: CASSELGVGPYGYTF. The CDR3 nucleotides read TGTGCCAGCAGTGAACTCGGGGTCGGGCCCTATGGCTACACCTTC.

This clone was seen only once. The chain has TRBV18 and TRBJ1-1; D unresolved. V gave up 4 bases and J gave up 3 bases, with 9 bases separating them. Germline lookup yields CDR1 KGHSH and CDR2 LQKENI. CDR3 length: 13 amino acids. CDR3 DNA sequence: TGTGCCAGCTCACGGTACAAGGACACTGAAGCTTTCTTT. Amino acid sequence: CASSRYKDTEAFF.

The CDR3 DNA follows: TGTGCCTGGAGTGTAGACGGGACGAAAATAATCGACTCCTACAATGAGCAGTTCTTC. It encodes CAWSVDGTKIIDSYNEQFF. This chain connects TRBV30 to TRBJ2-1; D tentatively fits TRBD1 or TRBD2 (5 bases each). CDR1 is GTSNPN, CDR2 SVGIG, per germline (reference sequence). The CDR3 extends over 19 amino acids. V was cut by 0 bases and J by 0 bases, with 21 bases left in between.

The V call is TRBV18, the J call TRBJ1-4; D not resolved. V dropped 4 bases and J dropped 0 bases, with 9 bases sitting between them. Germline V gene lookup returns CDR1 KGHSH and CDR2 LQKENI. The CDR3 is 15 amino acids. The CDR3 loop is CASSRQEATNEKLFF. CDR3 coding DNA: TGTGCCAGCTCACGCCAGGAGGCAACTAATGAAAAACTGTTTTTT. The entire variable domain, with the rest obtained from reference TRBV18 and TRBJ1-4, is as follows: NAGVMQNPRHLVRRRGQEARLRCSPMKGHSHVYWYRQLPEEGLKFMVYLQKENIIDESGMPKERFSAEFPKEGPSILRIQQVVRGDSAAYFCASSRQEATNEKLFFGSGTQLSVL.

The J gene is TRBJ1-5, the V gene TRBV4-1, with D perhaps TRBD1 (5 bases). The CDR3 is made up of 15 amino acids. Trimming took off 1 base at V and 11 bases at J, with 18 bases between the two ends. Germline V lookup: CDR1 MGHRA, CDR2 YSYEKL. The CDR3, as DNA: TGCGCCAGCAGCCAAGTTGGTGGGGAGGGGATTACCCAGCATTTT. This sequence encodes CASSQVGGEGITQHF.

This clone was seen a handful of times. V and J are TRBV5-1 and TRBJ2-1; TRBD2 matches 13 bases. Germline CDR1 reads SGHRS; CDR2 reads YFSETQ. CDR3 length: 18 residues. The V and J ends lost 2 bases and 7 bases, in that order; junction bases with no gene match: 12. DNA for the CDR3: TGCGCCAGCAGCTTCCGGACTAGCGGGAGTCCCCAACTTAATGAGCAGTTCTTC. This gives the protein CASSFRTSGSPQLNEQFF.

As DNA, the CDR3 is TGTGCCAGCAGCGCAAAAATGGACGAAGGGCGTAGGCAGCCCCAGCATTTT. Protein: CASSAKMDEGRRQPQHF. The chain employs TRBV21-1 and TRBJ1-5. TRBV21-1 is termed a pseudogene. The CDR3 covers 17 residues.

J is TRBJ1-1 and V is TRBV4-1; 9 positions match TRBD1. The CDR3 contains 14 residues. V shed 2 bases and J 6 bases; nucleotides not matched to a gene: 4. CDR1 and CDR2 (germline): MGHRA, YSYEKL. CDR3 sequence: CASSQLQGASEAFF. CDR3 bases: TGCGCCAGCAGCCAATTACAGGGGGCTTCTGAAGCTTTCTTT.

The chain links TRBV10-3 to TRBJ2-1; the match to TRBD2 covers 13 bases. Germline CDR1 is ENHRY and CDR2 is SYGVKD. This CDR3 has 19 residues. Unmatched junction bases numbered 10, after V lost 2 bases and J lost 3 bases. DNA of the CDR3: TGTGCCATCAGTGAGCCTACCCGGACTAGCGGGAGTAACTACAATGAGCAGTTCTTC. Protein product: CAISEPTRTSGSNYNEQFF.

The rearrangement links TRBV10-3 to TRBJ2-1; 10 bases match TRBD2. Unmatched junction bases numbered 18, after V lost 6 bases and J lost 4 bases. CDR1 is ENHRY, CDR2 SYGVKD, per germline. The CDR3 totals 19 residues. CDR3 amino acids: CAISTTQGASGRRYNEQFF. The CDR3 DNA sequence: TGTGCCATCAGCACCACCCAGGGGGCTAGCGGGAGAAGATACAATGAGCAGTTCTTC.

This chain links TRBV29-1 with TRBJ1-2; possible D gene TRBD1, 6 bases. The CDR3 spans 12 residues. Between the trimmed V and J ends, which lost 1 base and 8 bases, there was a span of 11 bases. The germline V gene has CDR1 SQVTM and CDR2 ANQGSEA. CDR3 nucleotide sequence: TGCAGCGTTGAAGCGGGGGCGAGGGGCTACACCTTC. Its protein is CSVEAGARGYTF.

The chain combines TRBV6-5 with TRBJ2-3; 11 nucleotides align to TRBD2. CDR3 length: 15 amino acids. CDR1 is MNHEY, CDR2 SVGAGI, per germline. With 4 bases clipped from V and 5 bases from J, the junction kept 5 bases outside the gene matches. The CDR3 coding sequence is TGTGCCAGCAGTTTTAGCGGGAGGGAGGGAGATACGCAGTATTTT. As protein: CASSFSGREGDTQYF.

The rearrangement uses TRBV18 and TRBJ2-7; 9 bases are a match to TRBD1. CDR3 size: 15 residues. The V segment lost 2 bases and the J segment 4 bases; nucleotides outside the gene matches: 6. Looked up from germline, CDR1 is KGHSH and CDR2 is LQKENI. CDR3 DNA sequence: TGTGCCAGCTCACCAGTGCAAGGACAGGGGTACGAGCAGTACTTC. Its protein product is CASSPVQGQGYEQYF.

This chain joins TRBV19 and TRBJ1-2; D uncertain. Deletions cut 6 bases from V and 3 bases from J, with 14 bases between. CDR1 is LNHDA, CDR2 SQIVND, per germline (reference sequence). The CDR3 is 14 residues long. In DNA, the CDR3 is TGTGCCAGTAGCCCGGCAGCATATCACTATGGCTACACCTTC. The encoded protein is CASSPAAYHYGYTF.

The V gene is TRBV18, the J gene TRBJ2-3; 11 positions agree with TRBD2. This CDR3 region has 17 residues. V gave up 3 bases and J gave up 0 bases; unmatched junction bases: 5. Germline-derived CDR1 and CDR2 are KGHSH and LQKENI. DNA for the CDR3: TGTGCCAGCTCACCGGGAACTAGCGGGAGTAGCACAGATACGCAGTATTTT. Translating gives CASSPGTSGSSTDTQYF.

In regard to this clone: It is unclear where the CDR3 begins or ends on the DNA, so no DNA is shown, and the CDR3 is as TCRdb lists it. The CDR3 protein is CASRLGYNEQFFGPGTRLNEQFF. The genes are TRBV5-1 and TRBJ2-1; TRBD1, the D gene given by the table, was not confirmed from the DNA. The CDR3 extends over 23 residues, inclusive of both ends. Germline V lookup: CDR1 SGHRS, CDR2 YFSETQ.

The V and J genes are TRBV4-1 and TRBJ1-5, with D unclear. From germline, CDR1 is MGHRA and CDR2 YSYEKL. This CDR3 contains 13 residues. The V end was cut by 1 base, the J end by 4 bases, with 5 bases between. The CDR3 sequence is CASSQGANQPQHF. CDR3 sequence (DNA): TGCGCCAGCAGCCAAGGTGCGAATCAGCCCCAGCATTTT.